This TCR beta chain was found in a study of blood T cell repertoires in COVID-19. Overall study: Samples representing acute and convalescent COVID-19 were sourced from the United States, Italy and Spain. From T cells, B-cell-depleted T cells, or PBMCs came the material, which was cDNA or gDNA.

This clone was seen once. CDR3 size: 15 residues. The germline V gene encodes CDR1 MNHEY and CDR2 SVGAGI. V was pared by 5 bases and J by 0 bases, with 10 bases between. In the source study's methods: The assay estimated nucleated cells by amplifying reference gene primers. The protocol was immunoSEQ multiplex PCR, while the TCRdb copy is restricted to in-frame clones and leaves out a portion. The DNA was the basis for D and trimming; V, J and clone size are from that table. The table records 85,000 to 100,000 clones, about nine tenths of them present only once. The material sequenced was peripheral blood. This sequence originates from a man between 60 and 75 years old with acute or convalescent COVID-19. The chain employs TRBV6-5 and TRBJ1-4; tentative D call: TRBD1 (5 bases). Here the CDR3 reads CASSMQTATNEKLFF. The DNA of the CDR3 is TGTGCCAGCAGTATGCAGACAGCAACTAATGAAAAACTGTTTTTT.